Presented here are 22 T cell receptor beta chains from one specimen sequenced in a study of shared clonotypes between healthy human individuals. TCRdb's copy holds only in-frame clones and misses some; the assay was immunoSEQ multiplex PCR. The sample carries 1,500,000 or so clones, less than 99% recorded once. The material sequenced was naive CD4+ T cells sorted from blood. Subset in this sample: CD45RA+ positively selected. These receptors were collected from a man aged 30-40 years in good health.

This clone was found once. The chain carries TRBV5-8 and TRBJ2-1; D call uncertain. The germline V gene encodes CDR1 SGHTS and CDR2 YDEGEE. V lost 0 bases and J lost 12, with 13 bases in between. This CDR3 has 13 residues. CDR3 bases: TGTGCCAGCAGCTTGGCCCCGGGCCCTAGGCAGTTCTTC. This gives the protein CASSLAPGPRQFF.

The chain employs TRBV6-1 and TRBJ2-2; D unclear. This CDR3 comprises 15 residues. With 2 bases removed from V and 4 bases from J, the gap between germline ends came to 11 bases. The germline V gene encodes CDR1 MNHNS and CDR2 SASEGT. The DNA for the CDR3 is TGTGCCAGCAGTGAACCTGGAGCAATCACCGGGGAGCTGTTTTTT. Protein sequence: CASSEPGAITGELFF.

This rearrangement joins TRBV2 to TRBJ2-7; D ambiguous. V lost 7 bases, J lost 0 bases, and 10 bases lay in between. The CDR3 has 13 amino acids. Looked up from germline, CDR1 is SNHLY and CDR2 is FYNNEI. The CDR3 loop reads CASNRATSYEQYF. CDR3 bases: TGTGCCAGCAACCGGGCTACCTCCTACGAGCAGTACTTC.

The chain couples TRBV30 to TRBJ1-2, with D tentatively TRBD1 (5 bases). This CDR3 comprises 16 residues. V was trimmed by 0 bases and J by 4 bases, leaving 18 bases between them. The V gene's germline CDR1 is GTSNPN and CDR2 SVGIG (reference sequence). CDR3 loop: CAWSVTQTTAIYGYTF. In DNA, the CDR3 is TGTGCCTGGAGTGTCACACAGACGACAGCCATCTATGGCTACACCTTC.

In the case of this clone: At the DNA level, this CDR3 is encoded by other sequences in the same sample as well. V and J are TRBV10-3 and TRBJ2-3; D is undetermined. The length of the CDR3 is 11 residues. Per germline, CDR1 ENHRY and CDR2 SYGVKD. Trimming left V 8 bases short and J 2 bases short, with 5 bases between. The CDR3 here is CAIRATDTQYF. CDR3 DNA sequence: TGTGCCATCCGGGCCACAGATACGCAGTATTTT.

V and J are TRBV10-3 and TRBJ2-7, with TRBD1 identical over 8 bases. Germline V lookup: CDR1 ENHRY, CDR2 SYGVKD. This CDR3 has 14 residues. With V trimmed by 8 bases and J by 1 base, 7 bases remained unmatched. The DNA for the CDR3 is TGTGCCATCTTTGACCAGGGGGCTTCCTACGAGCAGTACTTC. It specifies CAIFDQGASYEQYF.

The chain has TRBV4-1 and TRBJ2-1; 10 bases align to TRBD1. The CDR3 length is 15 residues. V was clipped by 1 base and J by 12 bases; unmatched bases: 9. Germline CDR1 is MGHRA and CDR2 is YSYEKL. The CDR3 nucleotides are TGCGCCAGCAGCCAAGGTCCGGACAGGGGGAGGAGGCAGTTCTTC. Its protein is CASSQGPDRGRRQFF.

The V call is TRBV5-8, the J call TRBJ2-7; 9 bases fit TRBD2. This CDR3 contains 15 residues. Losses at the gene ends were 0 bases for V and 2 bases for J; bases not matched to a gene: 3. Germline-derived CDR1 and CDR2 are SGHTS and YDEGEE. The CDR3 DNA reads as TGTGCCAGCAGCTTGGAGCGGGAGGCTACCTACGAGCAGTACTTC. Translated, it gives CASSLEREATYEQYF.

The rearrangement joins TRBV5-6 to TRBJ1-2; 9 bases agree with TRBD1. The CDR3 is made up of 15 amino acids. Losses at the gene ends were 5 bases for V and 2 bases for J; bases not matched to a gene: 7. CDR1 is SGHDT and CDR2 is YYEEEE in the germline V gene. For the CDR3, the DNA is TGTGCCAGCAGAACTTCCGGGACAGGGAACTATGGCTACACCTTC. The encoded protein is CASRTSGTGNYGYTF. The full variable domain, in which reference TRBV5-6 and TRBJ1-2 provide the parts outside the CDR3, is DAGVTQSPTHLIKTRGQQVTLRCSPKSGHDTVSWYQQALGQGPQFIFQYYEEEERQRGNFPDRFSGHQFPNYSSELNVNALLLGDSALYLCASRTSGTGNYGYTFGSGTRLTVV.

In the case of this clone: Other DNA variants within this sample encode the same CDR3. V usage is TRBV9 and J usage is TRBJ1-4, with 9 bases lining up with TRBD1. V lost 2 bases to trimming and J lost 6 bases; unmatched junction nucleotides: 5. CDR1 is SGDLS and CDR2 is YYNGEE in the germline V gene. The CDR3 is 15 amino acids. The CDR3: CASSVSGTGYEKLFF. The CDR3, as DNA: TGTGCCAGCAGCGTCTCCGGGACAGGGTATGAAAAACTGTTTTTT.

This rearrangement joins TRBV19 to TRBJ2-1, with 8 bases matching TRBD2. CDR3 length: 15 residues. The ends lost 3 bases at V and 6 bases at J; junction bases unmatched: 7. The germline CDR1 and CDR2 sequences are LNHDA and SQIVND (reference sequence). CDR3 residues: CASSISGGHSNEQFF. The DNA for the CDR3 is TGTGCCAGTAGTATTTCGGGAGGGCACTCCAATGAGCAGTTCTTC.

The chain links TRBV9 to TRBJ1-5, with D hard to call. Germline CDR1 reads SGDLS; CDR2 reads YYNGEE. V was clipped by 0 bases and J by 6 bases, with 7 bases between them. CDR3 length equals 13 residues. The CDR3 DNA sequence: TGTGCCAGCAGCGTAGCGGGTTTTCAGCCCCAGCATTTT. The encoded protein is CASSVAGFQPQHF.

CDR3 region: CASSQGQGREETQYF. The CDR3 DNA sequence: TGTGCCAGCTCACAGGGACAGGGAAGAGAGGAGACCCAGTACTTC. The chain employs TRBV18 and TRBJ2-5; 9 bases line up with TRBD1. Germline V gene data show CDR1 as KGHSH and CDR2 as LQKENI. The CDR3 runs 15 residues. J gave up 5 bases and V 4 bases, and 8 bases lay outside the gene matches.

The rearrangement links TRBV9 to TRBJ1-4; D gene unclear. This CDR3 contains 15 residues. The ends were cut back, 4 bases at V and 0 bases at J, with 10 bases in the middle. Germline V gene sequence: CDR1 SGDLS, CDR2 YYNGEE. The CDR3 here is CASSPHIATNEKLFF. The CDR3 DNA follows: TGTGCCAGCAGCCCCCACATAGCAACTAATGAAAAACTGTTTTTT.

The J gene is TRBJ2-7, the V gene TRBV19; 10 bases are shared with TRBD2. Unmatched junction bases numbered 15, after V lost 5 bases and J lost 2 bases. Germline values: CDR1 LNHDA, CDR2 SQIVND (reference sequence). This CDR3 has 18 amino acids. The CDR3 sequence: CASSPSPGLAGVPYEQYF. The CDR3 DNA reads TGTGCCAGTAGTCCGTCCCCAGGCCTAGCGGGAGTACCCTACGAGCAGTACTTC.

V and J are TRBV5-1 and TRBJ1-1, with D perhaps matching TRBD1 (5 bases). This CDR3 has 15 amino acids. Trimming pared 4 bases from V and 1 base from J, leaving 14 bases between. Germline values: CDR1 SGHRS, CDR2 YFSETQ. CDR3 in amino acids: CASSPRMGGNTEAFF. In DNA, the CDR3 is TGCGCCAGCAGCCCGCGAATGGGGGGGAACACTGAAGCTTTCTTT.

This rearrangement joins TRBV5-8 to TRBJ2-1; tentatively, D is TRBD2 (6 bases). Trimming took 1 base from V and 0 from J, leaving 8 bases between them. The CDR3 covers 15 residues. Looked up from germline, CDR1 is SGHTS and CDR2 is YDEGEE. The CDR3 DNA follows: TGTGCCAGCAGCTTGAGCGGGTACTCCTACAATGAGCAGTTCTTC. It codes for CASSLSGYSYNEQFF.

The chain uses TRBV23-1 and TRBJ2-6, with a possible D match to TRBD1 (5 bases). TRBV23-1 is filed as an ORF, its function uncertain. The CDR3 runs 22 residues. Trimming pared 7 bases from V and 0 bases from J, leaving 31 bases between. Here the CDR3 reads CASNTRFETKQASSSGANVLTF. CDR3 bases: TGCGCCAGCAACACCAGATTCGAAACCAAACAGGCATCGAGCTCTGGGGCCAACGTCCTGACTTTC.

The chain carries TRBV7-2 and TRBJ1-1; the D gene is possibly TRBD1 (6 bases). V lost 2 bases, J lost 0 bases, and 10 bases lay in between. This CDR3 comprises 15 residues. CDR1 and CDR2 from the germline V gene are SGHTA and FQGNSA. The CDR3 loop reads CASSLTTGVNTEAFF. As DNA, the CDR3 is TGTGCCAGCAGCTTAACGACAGGAGTGAACACTGAAGCTTTCTTT.

This chain links TRBV6-1 with TRBJ2-1, with TRBD2 identical over 11 bases. The CDR3 loop spans 16 amino acids. The germline CDR1 and CDR2 sequences are MNHNS and SASEGT. Trimming removed 3 bases from V and 4 bases from J; junction bases left unmatched: 5. In nucleotides, the CDR3 is TGTGCCAGCAGTGAGCTATCTAGCGGGGGGTACAATGAGCAGTTCTTC. As protein: CASSELSSGGYNEQFF.

V gene TRBV5-1 combines with J gene TRBJ2-5; D unclear. The germline V gene has CDR1 SGHRS and CDR2 YFSETQ. The CDR3 is made up of 15 amino acids. The germline V and J ends were trimmed by 2 bases and 0 bases, with 11 bases remaining between them. The CDR3 loop reads CASSFLGLDQETQYF. The CDR3 DNA reads TGCGCCAGCAGCTTCCTGGGTTTAGACCAAGAGACCCAGTACTTC.

J is TRBJ2-3 and V is TRBV11-2; 8 bases fit TRBD1. Germline V CDR1 and CDR2: SGHAT, FQNNGV. This CDR3 contains 18 residues. V lost 5 bases to trimming and J lost 2 bases; unmatched junction nucleotides: 15. This chain's CDR3 is CASSPPPRGQVNTDTQYF. CDR3 coding DNA: TGTGCCAGCAGCCCACCTCCCAGGGGGCAAGTTAACACAGATACGCAGTATTTT.